Here is one T cell receptor (beta chain) with its context. Its antigen remains unidentified. TCRdb keeps only in-frame clones here, not all; method: immunoSEQ multiplex PCR. The data contain 45,000 to 50,000 clones, over 80% of them seen just once; the ten biggest clones take up 0.45% to 0.6%. This sample is part of a study of regulatory and conventional T cells in RAG deficiency. Study-wide results and limits: Shannon entropy was markedly lower and Simpson indices higher in RAG-deficient patients than control T-cell subsets.

Conventional CD4+ T cells were sorted from blood as CD25-low CD127-high cells. In addition, the sample was reused for a study of regulatory T cells. That study reports: The primer mix had 52 TRBV and 13 TRBJ primers.

The sequencing sample was made of CD4+ effector T cells sorted from blood. The receptor comes from a human donor in good health.

CDR3 amino acids: CASSNGATANYGYTF. The CDR3 DNA is TGTGCCAGTAGTAATGGGGCGACAGCTAACTATGGCTACACCTTC. V is TRBV19 and J is TRBJ1-2; TRBD1 might be the D (5 bases). In germline, CDR1 is LNHDA, CDR2 SQIVND (reference sequence). The CDR3 sequence is 15 residues long. The V end was cut by 4 bases, the J end by 0 bases, with 12 bases between.